This entry is about one T cell receptor (beta chain). This CDR3 region has 15 residues. Trimming removed 0 bases from V and 6 bases from J, with 14 bases in between. CDR1 is MNHEY and CDR2 is SVGEGT in the germline V gene. This record belongs to a study of blood T cell repertoires in COVID-19. Overall study: The cDNA or gDNA used as material had been derived from T cells, B-cell-depleted T cells, or PBMCs.

Sequenced by immunoSEQ multiplex PCR; TCRdb stores in-frame clones only, minus some. The profile shows 70,000 to 75,000 clones, roughly 85% of them singletons. The TCR was taken from a man aged 55 to 69 with active or convalescent COVID-19. This chain connects TRBV6-2 or TRBV6-3 to TRBJ1-2; no clear D gene. Sequencing was done on a sample of peripheral blood. The CDR3 loop reads CASSYSRPQSNGYTF. The CDR3 DNA reads as TGTGCCAGCAGTTACTCCAGGCCCCAATCGAATGGCTACACCTTC.